The present T cell receptor beta chain was sequenced within a study of cytomegalovirus exposure and HLA in healthy donors. Study outcomes and limitations: The presence/absence work took it that sequencing depth was about the same across donors. Per published accounts, TCR beta sequences correctly predicted the HLA-A and HLA-B alleles of most subjects. Sequencing had likely introduced a cluster of highly shared sequence variants as an artifact. A later analysis showed TCR association rates differing by HLA locus, peaking at DRB1 and lowest at HLA-C.

PCR was performed using 60 Vbeta and 13 Jbeta primers. Assay: immunoSEQ multiplex PCR; the TCRdb copy retains only in-frame clones and omits some. The sample contains approximately 140,000 clones, 55% to 80% of which appear only once. Regarding this clone: The antigen is not known.

This CDR3 comprises 14 residues. The junction had 1 base not matched to a gene; V was cut back by 6 bases and J by 1 base. From germline, CDR1 is MDHEN and CDR2 SYDVKM. The sequenced material came from PBMCs. This receptor was obtained from a human donor in good health. V and J are TRBV28 and TRBJ2-1; 9 nucleotides align to TRBD2. The CDR3 here is CASSAGGSYNEQFF. The DNA for the CDR3 is TGTGCCAGCAGCGCGGGGGGGTCCTACAATGAGCAGTTCTTC.